Listed below are T cell receptor beta chains from one sample, sequenced in a study of T cells in Graves' hyperthyroidism and ophthalmopathy. TCRdb reprocessed the multiplex PCR reads with MiXCR, giving one entry per CDR3 protein. The profile shows 650,000 to 800,000 distinct CDR3 sequences, 45% of them singletons. The sequenced sample consisted of peripheral blood or thyroid tissue (not recorded which). The receptors were gathered from an adult man with Graves' disease, either hyperthyroidism or ophthalmopathy (not recorded which). Each CDR3 is given with its conserved first and last residue. A clone size is listed for some rows: how often the clone was seen (once, few, many), or a class if it is expanded.

TRBV20-1 | many | CSARLLQHEQYF
TRBV29-1 | few | CSVTDPRNTEAFF
TRBV6-5 | NA | CASSEDRLNTEAFF
TRBV2 | NA | CATQGTGTSKTGPVVETQYF
TRBV19 | once | CAGSIIGRGTEAFF
TRBV24-1 | many | CATSETGTYEQYF
TRBV6-5 | once | CASSYSTTGAIGYEQYF
TRBV9 | many | CASSVGRGGHGYTF
TRBV19 | few | CASSARGMNTEAFF
TRBV20-1 | many | CSARGFSASSYEQYF
TRBV2 | NA | CASSGRTGAAFF
TRBV29-1 | NA | CSVFLAAYTYEQYF
TRBV11-2 | NA | CASSSLPGGYTF
TRBV7-2 | many | CASSFGTSGSYEQYF
TRBV7-9 | NA | CASSIIGTGRLNSPLHF
TRBV19 | NA | CASSIGGQGIYGYTF
TRBV7-9 | few | CASSSPGRSYEQYF
TRBV19 | few | CASSKSGVGGSNQPQHF
TRBV29-1 | many | CSAARLAGGQEQYF
TRBV11-2 | few | CASSLGEAAEAFF